The 29 T cell receptor beta chains below were found in one sample sequenced in a study of cytomegalovirus exposure and HLA in healthy donors. The table came from immunoSEQ multiplex PCR; TCRdb's copy has only in-frame clones and leaves some out. The sample includes over 120,000 clones, about 91% of them seen just once. Sequenced material: PBMCs. Source of these receptors: a man aged 18 to 29 in good health and CMV-seropositive.

Comments on this clone: Other DNA sequences within the sample encode an identical CDR3. This sequence joins TRBV18 and TRBJ1-2, with no clear D. This CDR3 is 13 amino acids long. The V and J ends lost 3 bases and 6 bases respectively, with 11 bases between them. Germline V CDR1 and CDR2: KGHSH, LQKENI. The CDR3 region has the DNA TGTGCCAGCTCACCTGGAGGGCTGGATGGCTACACCTTC. Protein product: CASSPGGLDGYTF.

This CDR3 is CASSLGSGGTYEQYF. CDR3 DNA: TGTGCCAGCAGCTTAGGAAGCGGAGGAACCTACGAGCAGTACTTC. The chain recombines TRBV13 with TRBJ2-7, with a tentative D call TRBD2 (5 bases). CDR1 PRHDT and CDR2 FYEKMQ come from the germline V gene (reference sequence). V was pared by 0 bases and J by 2 bases, with 11 bases between. This CDR3 is 15 amino acids long.

V gene TRBV11-3 combines with J gene TRBJ2-7; 14 nucleotides agree with TRBD2. J gave up 2 bases and V 4 bases, and 1 base lay outside the gene matches. The CDR3 consists of 15 residues. Germline assignment: CDR1 SGHNT and CDR2 YENEEA. CDR3 region: CASSSGLAGAYEQYF. As DNA, the CDR3 is TGTGCCAGCAGCTCGGGACTAGCGGGGGCCTACGAGCAGTACTTC.

The J gene is TRBJ1-2, the V gene TRBV5-4, with D hard to call. Germline assignment: CDR1 SGHNT and CDR2 YYREEE (reference sequence). There are 12 residues in the CDR3. V gave up 1 base and J gave up 3 bases, with 4 bases separating them. The CDR3 DNA follows: TGTGCCAGCAGCTTGACAGACTATGGCTACACCTTC. Translated: CASSLTDYGYTF.

The genes are TRBV7-2 and TRBJ2-7; D might be TRBD2 (5 bases). The CDR3 has 14 amino acids. V was shortened by 5 bases and J by 6 bases, with 17 bases between the two germline ends. Per germline, CDR1 SGHTA and CDR2 FQGNSA. The CDR3 bases are TGTGCCAGCAGCCTCGCCGATCGGGGTGGCGAGCAGTACTTC. Amino acid sequence: CASSLADRGGEQYF.

The chain carries TRBV4-2 and TRBJ2-1; tentatively, D is TRBD2 (7 bases). Looked up from germline, CDR1 is LGHNA and CDR2 is YNFKEQ. Trimming stripped 0 bases from V and 7 bases from J, with 16 bases between. CDR3 length: 16 amino acids. In DNA form, the CDR3 reads TGTGCCAGCAGCCAAGAGGGCGGGAGAAGGGGGAATGAGCAGTTCTTC. Amino acid sequence: CASSQEGGRRGNEQFF.

The rearrangement joins TRBV5-1 to TRBJ2-1; 10 bases line up with TRBD1. V shed 2 bases and J 8 bases; nucleotides not matched to a gene: 7. The CDR3 sequence is 15 residues long. Germline lookup yields CDR1 SGHRS and CDR2 YFSETQ. The CDR3 DNA sequence: TGCGCCAGCAGCTTTTCGGGACAGGGGTATGATGAGCAGTTCTTC. Amino acid sequence: CASSFSGQGYDEQFF.

As for this clone: The same CDR3 also results from other DNA sequences found in this sample. V and J are TRBV18 and TRBJ2-7; D is undetermined. CDR3 size: 13 residues. V dropped 1 base and J dropped 2 bases, with 6 bases sitting between them. From germline, CDR1 is KGHSH and CDR2 LQKENI. CDR3 region: CASSPQGAYEQYF. CDR3 DNA sequence: TGTGCCAGCTCACCACAAGGAGCCTACGAGCAGTACTTC.

The rearrangement joins TRBV6-5 to TRBJ1-1; D might be TRBD1 (6 bases). The CDR3 length is 16 residues. In germline, CDR1 is MNHEY, CDR2 SVGAGI. Trimming pared 4 bases from V and 4 bases from J, leaving 19 bases between. The CDR3 coding sequence is TGTGCCAGCAGTTGGACAGCGGGAGAATGGGGCACTGAAGCTTTCTTT. Translated: CASSWTAGEWGTEAFF.

The chain links TRBV6-1 to TRBJ1-1, with D unresolved. Germline V gene data show CDR1 as MNHNS and CDR2 as SASEGT. The CDR3 is 15 residues long. V lost 8 bases, J lost 6 bases, and 22 bases lay in between. Here the CDR3 DNA reads TGTGCCAGCCTCGCCGTAACGGGGAGCAACCCTGAAGCTTTCTTT. Translated: CASLAVTGSNPEAFF.

The V and J genes are TRBV4-1 and TRBJ1-6; maybe TRBD1 (6 bases). Germline V CDR1 and CDR2: MGHRA, YSYEKL. This CDR3 contains 14 residues. V lost 2 bases and J 7 bases, leaving 9 bases between the germline ends. CDR3: CASSQRDTNSPLHF. CDR3 DNA sequence: TGCGCCAGCAGCCAACGGGACACAAATTCACCCCTCCACTTT.

This clone was seen just once. This chain joins TRBV6-6 and TRBJ1-3; D unclear. V lost 2 bases to trimming and J lost 0 bases, with 8 bases between them. Looked up from germline, CDR1 is MNHNY and CDR2 is SVGAGI (reference sequence). The CDR3 is made up of 15 amino acids. The CDR3 DNA sequence: TGTGCCAGCAGTTACGAGGGATCCTCTGGAAACACCATATATTTT. Its protein product is CASSYEGSSGNTIYF.

This rearrangement joins TRBV4-1 to TRBJ1-1; 7 bases align to TRBD1. Germline CDR1 is MGHRA and CDR2 is YSYEKL. V was clipped by 4 bases and J by 8 bases; unmatched bases: 4. The CDR3 has 12 amino acids. The DNA for the CDR3 is TGCGCCAGCAGCCTGGGGACAGACGAAGCTTTCTTT. It codes for CASSLGTDEAFF.

The V gene is TRBV4-1, the J gene TRBJ1-4; no definite D call. The V end lost 3 bases, the J end lost 0 bases, and 11 bases lay between the germline ends. Germline V gene lookup returns CDR1 MGHRA and CDR2 YSYEKL. CDR3 length equals 16 residues. The CDR3 nucleotides are TGCGCCAGCAGCCATGGGCAGATTGCAACTAATGAAAAACTGTTTTTT. It codes for CASSHGQIATNEKLFF.

The V and J genes are TRBV4-1 and TRBJ2-7, with 7 bases lining up with TRBD2. Trimming at V came to 1 base and at J to 3 bases, leaving 6 bases not matched to a gene. The CDR3 covers 15 residues. CDR1 is MGHRA, CDR2 YSYEKL, per germline. The CDR3 reads CASSQGVLAFYEQYF. CDR3 nucleotides: TGCGCCAGCAGCCAAGGAGTACTAGCGTTCTACGAGCAGTACTTC.

The J gene is TRBJ1-2, the V gene TRBV14; 9 bases are a match to TRBD1. The CDR3 extends over 13 amino acids. Trimming at V came to 5 bases and at J to 7 bases, leaving 5 bases not matched to a gene. The germline gives CDR1 SGHDN, CDR2 FVKESK. CDR3 DNA sequence: TGTGCCAGCAGCTTCCCGGGACAGGGTGGCTACACCTTC. This sequence encodes CASSFPGQGGYTF.

The genes are TRBV7-2 and TRBJ2-5, with a weak D call TRBD2 (5 bases). Trimming shortened V by 5 bases and J by 3 bases, and 10 bases separated the two germline ends. Germline-derived CDR1 and CDR2 are SGHTA and FQGNSA. This CDR3 is 13 amino acids long. Here the CDR3 DNA reads TGTGCCAGCAGCCTTAGCGTAAAAGAGACCCAGTACTTC. Its protein product is CASSLSVKETQYF.

The J gene is TRBJ2-7, the V gene TRBV27, with 7 bases matching TRBD1. V lost 2 bases and J lost 6; bases outside the gene matches: 7. Germline assignment: CDR1 MNHEY and CDR2 SMNVEV (reference sequence). CDR3 length: 14 amino acids. The CDR3 sequence: CASSLTPSGGEQYF. In DNA form, the CDR3 reads TGTGCCAGCAGTTTAACCCCTTCAGGGGGCGAGCAGTACTTC.

The chain is built from TRBV14 and TRBJ2-3; 8 bases are shared with TRBD2. Germline lookup yields CDR1 SGHDN and CDR2 FVKESK. CDR3 length equals 16 residues. After removal of 0 bases from V and 8 bases from J, the junction contained 10 bases not matched to a gene. In DNA form, the CDR3 reads TGTGCCAGCAGCCAAGACGGAGCGGGAGTAATGCGTACGCAGTATTTT. This gives the protein CASSQDGAGVMRTQYF.

The chain links TRBV11-3 to TRBJ2-1, with a possible D match to TRBD2 (7 bases). The V end was cut by 5 bases, the J end by 0 bases, with 8 bases between. This CDR3 contains 14 residues. The germline gives CDR1 SGHNT, CDR2 YENEEA. CDR3 sequence (DNA): TGTGCCAGCAGCGGGGGGGCCTCCTACAATGAGCAGTTCTTC. It encodes CASSGGASYNEQFF.

J is TRBJ1-1 and V is TRBV28, with a tentative D call TRBD1 (5 bases). Trimming shortened V by 1 base and J by 8 bases, and 11 bases separated the two germline ends. Germline CDR1 is MDHEN and CDR2 is SYDVKM. The length of the CDR3 is 13 residues. CDR3 region: CASSLLGGTEAFF. The CDR3 nucleotides are TGTGCCAGCAGTTTATTGGGGGGAACCGAAGCTTTCTTT.

The J gene is TRBJ1-2, the V gene TRBV7-2; TRBD1 aligns across 9 bases. V dropped 4 bases and J dropped 7; count of bases not matched to a gene: 10. Germline loops: CDR1 SGHTA, CDR2 FQGNSA. CDR3 length equals 15 residues. CDR3 loop: CASSSYGQGFSGYTF. DNA for the CDR3: TGTGCCAGCAGCTCTTACGGACAGGGGTTTAGTGGCTACACCTTC.

V is TRBV5-1 and J is TRBJ2-7, with 11 bases that match TRBD1. The CDR3 is 16 residues long. The germline gives CDR1 SGHRS, CDR2 YFSETQ. V was pared by 5 bases and J by 5 bases, with 12 bases of the junction left unmatched. This chain's CDR3 is CASSFSAGTGGHEQYF. CDR3 DNA sequence: TGCGCCAGCAGTTTCTCAGCGGGGACAGGGGGGCACGAGCAGTACTTC.

V is TRBV30 and J is TRBJ1-4, with 9 bases aligning to TRBD1. V was clipped by 3 bases and J by 7 bases; unmatched bases: 9. Germline V gives CDR1 GTSNPN, CDR2 SVGIG (reference sequence). CDR3 length: 15 amino acids. CDR3 coding DNA: TGTGCCTGGAGACAAGCCGGGACAGGGCCTGAAAAACTGTTTTTT. This codes for CAWRQAGTGPEKLFF.

This chain uses TRBV6-5 with TRBJ1-1, with D possibly being TRBD1 (6 bases). The CDR3 consists of 13 residues. Germline V gives CDR1 MNHEY, CDR2 SVGAGI. V was cut by 6 bases and J by 2 bases, with 10 bases left in between. The CDR3 region is CASSLQGNTEAFF. CDR3 in DNA: TGTGCCAGCAGCCTACAGGGAAACACTGAAGCTTTCTTT.

V gene TRBV29-1 combines with J gene TRBJ2-5; D is uncertain. The CDR3 runs 15 residues. Germline V lookup: CDR1 SQVTM, CDR2 ANQGSEA. V was trimmed by 0 bases and J by 1 base, leaving 12 bases between them. The CDR3: CSVEDYLSSQETQYF. For the CDR3, the DNA is TGCAGCGTTGAAGATTACCTGTCCAGCCAAGAGACCCAGTACTTC. Full variable domain (remainder filled in from reference TRBV29-1 and TRBJ2-5): SAVISQKPSRDICQRGTSLTIQCQVDSQVTMMFWYRQQPGQSLTLIATANQGSEATYESGFVIDKFPISRPNLTFSTLTVSNMSPEDSSIYLCSVEDYLSSQETQYFGPGTRLLVL.

V is TRBV25-1 and J is TRBJ1-6; TRBD1 matches 8 bases. The V segment lost 6 bases and the J segment 8 bases; nucleotides outside the gene matches: 3. The CDR3 has 13 residues. Germline values: CDR1 MGHDK, CDR2 SYGVNS. DNA for the CDR3: TGTGCCAGCAGCGGACAGGGCGATTCACCCCTCCACTTT. Its translation: CASSGQGDSPLHF.

This clone showed up just a few times. V gene TRBV6-1 combines with J gene TRBJ2-1; 8 bases agree with TRBD2. The germline V gene has CDR1 MNHNS and CDR2 SASEGT. The ends lost 3 bases at V and 4 bases at J; junction bases unmatched: 5. The CDR3 covers 15 residues. The CDR3 sequence: CASSDSAGAYNEQFF. CDR3 nucleotide sequence: TGTGCCAGCAGTGATTCAGCGGGAGCATACAATGAGCAGTTCTTC.

V gene TRBV7-8 combines with J gene TRBJ2-2; D gene uncertain. Germline CDR1 and CDR2: SGHVS and FQNEAQ. The V and J ends lost 5 bases and 0 bases respectively, with 16 bases between them. The CDR3 length is 17 residues. CDR3 protein: CASSPFSGRSNTGELFF. For the CDR3, the DNA is TGTGCCAGCAGCCCGTTTAGTGGGCGCTCGAACACCGGGGAGCTGTTTTTT.